The following is a TCR beta chain sequence with its context. Its antigen is currently unknown. The data were taken from a study of shared clonotypes between healthy human individuals. Donors were healthy HIV-negative adults without recently reported acute infections or vaccinations. General study points: The researchers took only blood, and tissue repertoires probably look different. The expectation was that sequencing depth would affect clonotype sharing among donors.

The table came from immunoSEQ multiplex PCR; TCRdb's copy has only in-frame clones and leaves some out. The sample contains around 1.6 million clones, 98% of which appear only once. The CDR3 has 13 residues. In germline, CDR1 is KGHSH, CDR2 LQKENI. With 1 base removed from V and 6 bases from J, the gap between germline ends came to 9 bases. Sequencing was done on a sample of naive CD4+ T cells sorted from blood. Subset reported: CD45RA+ positively selected. This receptor was obtained from a man under 40 in good health. The chain recombines TRBV18 with TRBJ1-1; D gene uncertain. In nucleotides, the CDR3 is TGTGCCAGCTCACCACTCGGAGACGCTGAAGCTTTCTTT. It codes for CASSPLGDAEAFF.